This passage covers 20 T cell receptor beta chains from one sample sequenced in a study of CXCR3-negative and CXCR3-positive naive CD8 T cells. Study results and limitations: More hydrophobic TRB CDR3s occurred in CXCR3-positive than in CXCR3-negative naive cells.

The method, 5' RACE with UMI labels, was used to prepare the TRB cDNA libraries. TCRdb reprocessed the 5' RACE reads; each CDR3 protein has one entry and no DNA is given. The sample table sets out tens of thousands of distinct CDR3 sequences. Their antigen targets remain unknown. Material: naive CXCR3+ CD8+ T cells from blood. Subset indicated: CD45RO-CCR7+CD27+CD95- naive CD8+ T cells expressing CXCR3 (TNR3+). The source of these receptors is a human donor in good health. Some clones in this sample may be carry-over from other donors' samples.

The chain joins TRBV7-6 to TRBJ2-1. This CDR3 contains 16 residues. Germline V gene lookup returns CDR1 SGHVS and CDR2 FNYEAQ. CDR3 amino acids: CASSLEAVRSYNEQFF.

The genes are TRBV29-1 and TRBJ1-3; TCRdb returns TRBD1, unconfirmable since there is no DNA. Germline lookup yields CDR1 SQVTM and CDR2 ANQGSEA. There are 14 residues in the CDR3. The CDR3 here is CSARDQVSGNTIYF. Supplemented by reference TRBV29-1 and TRBJ1-3, the full variable domain reads SAVISQKPSRDICQRGTSLTIQCQVDSQVTMMFWYRQQPGQSLTLIATANQGSEATYESGFVIDKFPISRPNLTFSTLTVSNMSPEDSSIYLCSARDQVSGNTIYFGEGSWLTVV.

The chain couples TRBV14 to TRBJ2-7. The CDR3 spans 12 residues. CDR1 SGHDN and CDR2 FVKESK come from the germline V gene. This CDR3 reads CASSQDSYEQYF.

The V call is TRBV29-1, the J call TRBJ2-2; lacking DNA, the TRBD1 call made by TCRdb goes unchecked. The CDR3 consists of 14 residues. Germline CDR1 SQVTM, CDR2 ANQGSEA. CDR3 in amino acids: CSVIDGTVTGELFF.

The V and J genes are TRBV29-1 and TRBJ2-6. This CDR3 region has 15 residues. CDR1 SQVTM and CDR2 ANQGSEA come from the germline V gene. The CDR3 sequence: CSVEVPSSGANVLTF. The variable domain in full, completed from reference TRBV29-1 and TRBJ2-6, reads SAVISQKPSRDICQRGTSLTIQCQVDSQVTMMFWYRQQPGQSLTLIATANQGSEATYESGFVIDKFPISRPNLTFSTLTVSNMSPEDSSIYLCSVEVPSSGANVLTFGAGSRLTVL.

The chain links TRBV15 to TRBJ2-2; the TRBD1 assignment by TCRdb is unverifiable without DNA. The CDR3 spans 16 residues. In germline, CDR1 is LNHNV, CDR2 YYDKDF (reference sequence). CDR3 sequence reads: CATSRDFTGYTGELFF.

The chain uses TRBV12-3 or TRBV12-4 and TRBJ2-7. The length of the CDR3 is 13 residues. CDR3 loop: CASSFFGAYEQYF.

The genes are TRBV7-6 and TRBJ2-1; no DNA is available, so the TRBD1 call from TCRdb remains unchecked. This CDR3 is built from 15 residues. Germline lookup yields CDR1 SGHVS and CDR2 FNYEAQ. CDR3 loop: CASSLGGQGSNEQFF.

The chain links TRBV6-5 to TRBJ2-2; as DNA is missing, the TRBD1 call by TCRdb cannot be tested. The CDR3 is made up of 17 amino acids. CDR1 and CDR2 (germline): MNHEY, SVGAGI. Here the CDR3 reads CASKTGIYTLNTGELFF.

The rearrangement links TRBV28 to TRBJ2-1; the D call from TCRdb, TRBD2, cannot be confirmed without DNA. CDR1 is MDHEN and CDR2 is SYDVKM in the germline V gene. The CDR3 has 15 residues. The CDR3 sequence is CASSLRRGGYNEQFF.

The CDR3 protein is CASSQGANYGYTF. V gene TRBV4-2 combines with J gene TRBJ1-2. The CDR3 extends over 13 amino acids. The germline gives CDR1 LGHNA, CDR2 YNFKEQ.

The rearrangement joins TRBV7-9 to TRBJ2-7; TCRdb reports TRBD2, a call that lacks DNA to check it against. This CDR3 spans 16 amino acids. Per the germline V gene, CDR1 is SEHNR and CDR2 is FQNEAQ (reference sequence). The CDR3 protein is CASSLEFGLDSYEQYF. Based on the CDR3 plus reference TRBV7-9 and TRBJ2-7, the full variable domain is DTGVSQNPRHKITKRGQNVTFRCDPISEHNRLYWYRQTLGQGPEFLTYFQNEAQLEKSRLLSDRFSAERPKGSFSTLEIQRTEQGDSAMYLCASSLEFGLDSYEQYFGPGTRLTVT.

The chain is built from TRBV12-3 or TRBV12-4 and TRBJ2-5; TCRdb returns TRBD2, unconfirmable since there is no DNA. The CDR3 spans 15 residues. CDR3 sequence: CASSPGTSGQETQYF.

The chain couples TRBV7-8 to TRBJ2-1; TCRdb gives TRBD1 as the D gene, but with no DNA this cannot be confirmed. This CDR3 spans 15 amino acids. The germline CDR1 and CDR2 sequences are SGHVS and FQNEAQ. The CDR3 sequence is CASSYRDVRSDEQFF. Filled out from reference TRBV7-8 and TRBJ2-1, the complete variable domain reads GAGVSQSPRYKVAKRGQDVALRCDPISGHVSLFWYQQALGQGPEFLTYFQNEAQLDKSGLPSDRFFAERPEGSVSTLKIQRTQQEDSAVYLCASSYRDVRSDEQFFGPGTRLTVL.

V and J are TRBV5-6 and TRBJ2-3; TCRdb designates TRBD1, a call that cannot be tested without DNA. The CDR3 spans 16 residues. Germline CDR1 and CDR2: SGHDT and YYEEEE. CDR3 sequence reads: CASSSLGTGGTDTQYF.

This chain uses TRBV27 with TRBJ1-5; without DNA, the TCRdb call of TRBD1 cannot be checked. The length of the CDR3 is 15 residues. The germline V gene encodes CDR1 MNHEY and CDR2 SMNVEV (reference sequence). CDR3 residues: CASSPGVVTGQPQHF.

This chain uses TRBV20-1 with TRBJ2-1. This CDR3 contains 16 residues. Germline V gene sequence: CDR1 DFQATT, CDR2 SNEGSKA (reference sequence). The CDR3 loop is CSATSLASSSYNEQFF.

V is TRBV2 and J is TRBJ1-5. This CDR3 has 14 amino acids. Germline CDR1 and CDR2: SNHLY and FYNNEI. This CDR3 is CASTPEGAGQPQHF.

The rearrangement links TRBV4-1 to TRBJ2-7; the TRBD1 assignment by TCRdb is unverifiable without DNA. Germline CDR1 reads MGHRA; CDR2 reads YSYEKL. The CDR3 has 13 residues. The CDR3 sequence is CASSQGTGNEQYF.

J is TRBJ2-3 and V is TRBV12-3 or TRBV12-4. The CDR3 extends over 13 amino acids. This chain's CDR3 is CASSIVGSDTQYF.